These 15 T cell receptor beta chains were all obtained from the same sample, sequenced in a study of CD8+ T cells in alopecia areata. Following RNA extraction, reverse transcription yielded cDNA that acted as the sequencing template. Generated by immunoSEQ multiplex PCR, the TCRdb table keeps only in-frame clones and is missing some. This sample yields about 70,000 clones, of which 40% to 50% are seen a single time; about 17% belongs to the top ten. The sequenced sample was CD8+ T cells sorted from blood, obtained at week 0. All receptors come from a human donor with alopecia areata.

This clone was seen only a few times. The chain is built from TRBV10-1 and TRBJ2-5; the D gene is possibly TRBD1 (5 bases). Germline-derived CDR1 and CDR2 are WNHNN and SYGVQD (reference sequence). V was trimmed by 0 bases and J by 5 bases, leaving 13 bases between them. The CDR3 sequence is 15 residues long. The CDR3 is CASSESSGIGETQYF. In nucleotides, the CDR3 is TGCGCCAGCAGTGAGTCATCAGGGATCGGGGAGACCCAGTACTTC.

This clone occurred once. This chain uses TRBV29-1 with TRBJ2-6, with TRBD2 matching over 7 bases. CDR1 is SQVTM and CDR2 is ANQGSEA in the germline V gene. The junction had 4 bases not matched to a gene; V was cut back by 3 bases and J by 2 bases. The CDR3 consists of 15 residues. The CDR3 loop reads CSVDTGGTGANVLTF. The CDR3 DNA follows: TGCAGCGTTGACACGGGGGGTACTGGGGCCAACGTCCTGACTTTC.

In its sample, this clone was seen many times. V gene TRBV27 combines with J gene TRBJ2-7; perhaps TRBD1 as D (5 bases). The CDR3 covers 14 residues. Trimming cost V 2 bases and J 5 bases, with 13 bases left between them. CDR1 MNHEY and CDR2 SMNVEV come from the germline V gene (reference sequence). For the CDR3, the DNA is TGTGCCAGCAGTTTAGGAAGGGGAATAGACGAGCAGTACTTC. Amino acids: CASSLGRGIDEQYF.

In its sample, this clone was seen a few times. CDR3 protein: CSVGTSGYEQYF. As DNA, the CDR3 is TGCAGCGTTGGGACTAGCGGGTACGAGCAGTACTTC. The V gene is TRBV29-1, the J gene TRBJ2-7, with 11 positions matching TRBD2. Germline trimming cut 4 bases from V and 4 bases from J; bases unmatched to any gene: 0. Germline V gene lookup returns CDR1 SQVTM and CDR2 ANQGSEA. The CDR3 contains 12 residues.

The V and J genes are TRBV29-1 and TRBJ2-7; D is unclear. V lost 6 bases and J 4 bases, leaving 7 bases between the germline ends. Germline V gene data show CDR1 as SQVTM and CDR2 as ANQGSEA. The CDR3 totals 10 residues. The CDR3 region has the DNA TGCAGCGTGGTGGGGTACGAGCAGTACTTC. Its translation is CSVVGYEQYF.

This clone was seen a few times. The chain uses TRBV11-3 and TRBJ2-2, with D perhaps matching TRBD2 (6 bases). V was shortened by 4 bases and J by 6 bases, with 15 bases between the two germline ends. The CDR3 is made up of 15 amino acids. From germline, CDR1 is SGHNT and CDR2 YENEEA. CDR3 in amino acids: CASSSYRGGAGELFF. The CDR3 DNA reads TGTGCCAGCAGCTCCTATCGGGGAGGAGCCGGGGAGCTGTTTTTT.

V gene TRBV9 combines with J gene TRBJ2-3; 7 bases align to TRBD1. The junction had 5 bases not matched to a gene; V was cut back by 3 bases and J by 1 base. Germline assignment: CDR1 SGDLS and CDR2 YYNGEE. The CDR3 loop spans 15 amino acids. CDR3 nucleotides: TGTGCCAGCAGCGCGACAGGGTTAGGCACAGATACGCAGTATTTT. Amino acid sequence: CASSATGLGTDTQYF.

This chain uses TRBV29-1 with TRBJ2-1; D is tentatively TRBD1 or TRBD2 (5 bases each). The germline CDR1 and CDR2 sequences are SQVTM and ANQGSEA. V shed 1 base and J shed 6 bases, with 13 bases lying between them. The CDR3 extends over 14 amino acids. The CDR3 reads CSVEGRSGGNEQFF. The CDR3 DNA is TGCAGCGTTGAAGGGAGGTCTGGGGGCAATGAGCAGTTCTTC.

The rearrangement joins TRBV4-1 to TRBJ1-2; possibly TRBD1 for D (6 bases). Trimming took 5 bases from V and 0 from J, leaving 13 bases between them. The CDR3 is 15 amino acids. The V gene's germline CDR1 is MGHRA and CDR2 YSYEKL. The CDR3 DNA reads as TGCGCCAGCAGCTCCCCCAGGGGAGCTAACTATGGCTACACCTTC. Its translation is CASSSPRGANYGYTF.

V usage is TRBV9 and J usage is TRBJ1-1; D uncertain. Germline values: CDR1 SGDLS, CDR2 YYNGEE. V was cut by 4 bases and J by 7 bases, with 20 bases left in between. The CDR3 is 15 amino acids. DNA for the CDR3: TGTGCCAGCAGCCCCCGCAGTGAACCGGGGAGTGAAGCTTTCTTT. Its translation: CASSPRSEPGSEAFF.

In this sample, this clone turned up a few times. This rearrangement joins TRBV11-2 to TRBJ2-3; 14 bases fit TRBD2. CDR1 and CDR2 from the germline V gene are SGHAT and FQNNGV. Trimming took 4 bases from V and 6 from J; bases not matched to a gene: 9. This CDR3 contains 17 residues. CDR3 nucleotides: TGTGCCAGCAGCTGGGGGACTAGCGGGGGCCCGGGGGATACGCAGTATTTT. It translates to CASSWGTSGGPGDTQYF.

The CDR3 sequence is CASSRQGLETQYF. The DNA for the CDR3 is TGCGCCAGCAGCCGCCAGGGGTTAGAGACCCAGTACTTC. The gene calls are TRBV4-1 and TRBJ2-5; D possibly corresponds to TRBD1 (6 bases). This CDR3 is 13 amino acids long. Germline CDR1 is MGHRA and CDR2 is YSYEKL. V lost 4 bases to trimming and J lost 4 bases, with 10 bases between them.

This sequence joins TRBV5-6 and TRBJ2-7; D remains unclear. CDR3 size: 14 residues. Germline V lookup: CDR1 SGHDT, CDR2 YYEEEE. Trimming left V 0 bases short and J 5 bases short, with 12 bases between. The CDR3 sequence: CASSLGGLPDEQYF. In nucleotides, the CDR3 is TGTGCCAGCAGCTTGGGTGGCCTACCGGACGAGCAGTACTTC. Filled out from reference TRBV5-6 and TRBJ2-7, the complete variable domain reads DAGVTQSPTHLIKTRGQQVTLRCSPKSGHDTVSWYQQALGQGPQFIFQYYEEEERQRGNFPDRFSGHQFPNYSSELNVNALLLGDSALYLCASSLGGLPDEQYFGPGTRLTVT.

The chain uses TRBV27 and TRBJ2-7; D gene ambiguous. The CDR3 contains 14 residues. Trimming took off 5 bases at V and 0 bases at J, with 11 bases between the two ends. The germline V gene has CDR1 MNHEY and CDR2 SMNVEV (reference sequence). The CDR3 DNA is TGTGCCAGCAGTGACACGGAATTCTCCTACGAGCAGTACTTC. Protein product: CASSDTEFSYEQYF.

This clone was observed at least ten times. The chain employs TRBV6-5 and TRBJ2-6, with no clear D. Germline values: CDR1 MNHEY, CDR2 SVGAGI. The CDR3 spans 16 residues. V was pared by 2 bases and J by 0 bases, with 8 bases between. The CDR3, as DNA: TGTGCCAGCAGTTACCCGCTGGGCTCTGGGGCCAACGTCCTGACTTTC. Its translation is CASSYPLGSGANVLTF.